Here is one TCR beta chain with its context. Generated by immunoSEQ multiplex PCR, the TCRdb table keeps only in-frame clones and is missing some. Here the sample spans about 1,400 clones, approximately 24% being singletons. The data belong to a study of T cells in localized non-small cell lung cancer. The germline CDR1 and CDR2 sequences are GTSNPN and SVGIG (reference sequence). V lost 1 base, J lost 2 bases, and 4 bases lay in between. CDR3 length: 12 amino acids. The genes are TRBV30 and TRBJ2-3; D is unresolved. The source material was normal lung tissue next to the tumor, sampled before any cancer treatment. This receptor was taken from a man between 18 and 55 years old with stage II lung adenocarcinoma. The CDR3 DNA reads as TGTGCCTGGAGTGGAAACACAGATACGCAGTATTTT. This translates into CAWSGNTDTQYF. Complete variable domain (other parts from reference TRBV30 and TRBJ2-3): SQTIHQWPATLVQPVGSPLSLECTVEGTSNPNLYWYRQAAGRGLQLLFYSVGIGQISSEVPQNLSASRPQDRQFILSSKKLLLSDSGFYLCAWSGNTDTQYFGPGTRLTVL.